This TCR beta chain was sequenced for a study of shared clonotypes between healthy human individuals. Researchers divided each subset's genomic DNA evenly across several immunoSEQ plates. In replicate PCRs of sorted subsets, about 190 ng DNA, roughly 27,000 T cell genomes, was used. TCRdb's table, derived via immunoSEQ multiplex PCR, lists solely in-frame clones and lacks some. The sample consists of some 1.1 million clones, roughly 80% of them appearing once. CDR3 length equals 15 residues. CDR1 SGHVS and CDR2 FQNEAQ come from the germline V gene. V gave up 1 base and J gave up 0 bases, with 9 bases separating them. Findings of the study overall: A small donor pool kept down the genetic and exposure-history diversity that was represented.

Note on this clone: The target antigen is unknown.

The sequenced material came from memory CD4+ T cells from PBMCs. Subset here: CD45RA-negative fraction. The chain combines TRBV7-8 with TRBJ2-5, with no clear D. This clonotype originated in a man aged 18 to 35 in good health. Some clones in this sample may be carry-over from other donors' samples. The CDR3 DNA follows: TGTGCCAGCAGCTTAGGGCCCCTGTACCAAGAGACCCAGTACTTC. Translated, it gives CASSLGPLYQETQYF. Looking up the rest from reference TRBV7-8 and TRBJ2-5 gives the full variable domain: GAGVSQSPRYKVAKRGQDVALRCDPISGHVSLFWYQQALGQGPEFLTYFQNEAQLDKSGLPSDRFFAERPEGSVSTLKIQRTQQEDSAVYLCASSLGPLYQETQYFGPGTRLLVL.